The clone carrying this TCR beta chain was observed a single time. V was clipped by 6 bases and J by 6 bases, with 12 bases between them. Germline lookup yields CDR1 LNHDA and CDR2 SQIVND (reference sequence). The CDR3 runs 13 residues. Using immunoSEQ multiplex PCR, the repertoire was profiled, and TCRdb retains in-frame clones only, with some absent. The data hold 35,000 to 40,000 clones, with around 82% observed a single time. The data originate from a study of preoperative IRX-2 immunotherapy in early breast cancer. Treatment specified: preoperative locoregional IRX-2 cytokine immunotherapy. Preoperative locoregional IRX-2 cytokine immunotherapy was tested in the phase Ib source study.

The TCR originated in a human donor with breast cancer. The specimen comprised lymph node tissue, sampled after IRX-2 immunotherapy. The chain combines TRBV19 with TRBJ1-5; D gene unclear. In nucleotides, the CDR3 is TGTGCCAGTAGGGCCTCCGCGGGTCAGCCCCAGCATTTT. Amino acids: CASRASAGQPQHF.